This TCR beta chain emerged from a study of early T cells in non-severe SARS-CoV-2 infection. TCRdb re-called the 5' RACE reads with MiXCR, one entry per CDR3 protein. The sample lists around 62,000 distinct CDR3 sequences, roughly 12% occurring once. V lost 2 bases and J lost 0; bases outside the gene matches: 9. There are 17 residues in the CDR3. Germline lookup yields CDR1 LGHDT and CDR2 YNNKEL (reference sequence). This chain connects TRBV3-1 to TRBJ2-7; 8 bases match TRBD1. The sample taken for sequencing was whole blood. This TCR derives from an adult who was a healthcare worker with PCR-confirmed SARS-CoV-2 infection or an uninfected control (not recorded which). The CDR3 is CASSQPVPGQVSYEQYF. CDR3 bases: TGTGCCAGCAGCCAACCCGTTCCGGGACAGGTCTCCTACGAGCAGTACTTC.